This T cell receptor beta chain was identified during a study of blood T cell repertoires in COVID-19. Study information: Acute and convalescent COVID-19 specimens originated in the United States, Italy and Spain. The analysed material was cDNA or gDNA that came from T cells, B-cell-depleted T cells, or PBMCs.

The CDR3 length is 16 residues. J was trimmed by 2 bases and V by 2 bases; bases with no gene match: 6. CDR1 is MGHDK, CDR2 SYGVNS, per germline. The authors' processing: Scientists estimated how many nucleated cells there were by amplifying reference gene primers. The protocol was immunoSEQ multiplex PCR, while the TCRdb copy is restricted to in-frame clones and leaves out a portion. Clone size and V and J calls were adopted from that table, with D and trimming inferred from the DNA. Of hundreds of thousands of clones listed, over 75% are singletons. The sample comprised peripheral blood. The chain employs TRBV25-1 and TRBJ2-4; 7 bases map to TRBD1. The clonotype comes from a woman over 75 with acute or convalescent COVID-19. The CDR3 spells CASSELSGQSKNIQYF. CDR3 DNA: TGTGCCAGCAGTGAACTGTCGGGACAGTCCAAAAACATTCAGTACTTC.